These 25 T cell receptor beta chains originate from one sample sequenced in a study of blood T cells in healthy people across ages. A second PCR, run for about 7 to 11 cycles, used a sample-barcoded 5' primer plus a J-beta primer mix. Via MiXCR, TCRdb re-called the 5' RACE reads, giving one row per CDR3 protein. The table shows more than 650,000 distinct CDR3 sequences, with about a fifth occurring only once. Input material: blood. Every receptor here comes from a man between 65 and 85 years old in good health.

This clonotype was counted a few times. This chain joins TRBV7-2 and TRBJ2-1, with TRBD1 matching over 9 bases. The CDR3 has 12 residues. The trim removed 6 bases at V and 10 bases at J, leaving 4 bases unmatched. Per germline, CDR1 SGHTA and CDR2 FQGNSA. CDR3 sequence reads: CASRFDRGEQFF. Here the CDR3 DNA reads TGTGCCAGCAGATTTGACAGGGGGGAGCAGTTCTTC. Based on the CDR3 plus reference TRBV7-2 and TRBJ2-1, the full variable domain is GAGVSQSPSNKVTEKGKDVELRCDPISGHTALYWYRQSLGQGLEFLIYFQGNSAPDKSGLPSDRFSAERTGGSVSTLTIQRTQQEDSAVYLCASRFDRGEQFFGPGTRLTVL.

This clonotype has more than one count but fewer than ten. As DNA, the CDR3 is TGCGCCAGCAGCTCTTCGACTAGCGGGAGATTCGATACGCAGTATTTT. Its protein product is CASSSSTSGRFDTQYF. The J gene is TRBJ2-3, the V gene TRBV5-1; TRBD2 aligns across 12 bases. The CDR3 length is 16 residues. Unmatched junction bases numbered 8, after V lost 3 bases and J lost 6 bases. Germline loops: CDR1 SGHRS, CDR2 YFSETQ.

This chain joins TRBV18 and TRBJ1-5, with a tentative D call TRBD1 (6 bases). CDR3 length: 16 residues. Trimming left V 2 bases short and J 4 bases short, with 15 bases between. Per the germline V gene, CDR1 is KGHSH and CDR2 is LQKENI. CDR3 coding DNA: TGTGCCAGCTCACCAGTGGGTGGGGGGACAAATCAGCCCCAGCATTTT. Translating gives CASSPVGGGTNQPQHF.

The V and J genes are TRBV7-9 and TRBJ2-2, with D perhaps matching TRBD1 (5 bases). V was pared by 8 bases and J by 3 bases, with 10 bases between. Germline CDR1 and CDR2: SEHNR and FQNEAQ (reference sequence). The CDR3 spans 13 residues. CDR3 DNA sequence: TGTGCCAGCGCAAGCAGGGACACCGGGGAGCTGTTTTTT. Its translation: CASASRDTGELFF. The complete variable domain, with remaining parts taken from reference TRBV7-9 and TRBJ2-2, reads DTGVSQNPRHKITKRGQNVTFRCDPISEHNRLYWYRQTLGQGPEFLTYFQNEAQLEKSRLLSDRFSAERPKGSFSTLEIQRTEQGDSAMYLCASASRDTGELFFGEGSRLTVL.

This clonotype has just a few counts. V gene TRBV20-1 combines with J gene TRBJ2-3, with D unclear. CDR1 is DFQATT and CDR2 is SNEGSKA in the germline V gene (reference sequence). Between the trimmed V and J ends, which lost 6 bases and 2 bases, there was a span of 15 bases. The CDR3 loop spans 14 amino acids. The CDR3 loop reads CSASLSGFTDTQYF. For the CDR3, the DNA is TGCAGTGCCTCATTGTCAGGCTTCACAGATACGCAGTATTTT.

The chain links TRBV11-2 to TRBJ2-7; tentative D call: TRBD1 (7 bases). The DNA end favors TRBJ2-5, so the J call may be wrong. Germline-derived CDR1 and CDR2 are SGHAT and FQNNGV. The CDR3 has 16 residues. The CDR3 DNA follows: TGTGCCAGCACCGCTCAGGGGGGCGGGTACCAAGAGACCCAGTACTTC. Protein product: CASTAQGGGYQETQYF.

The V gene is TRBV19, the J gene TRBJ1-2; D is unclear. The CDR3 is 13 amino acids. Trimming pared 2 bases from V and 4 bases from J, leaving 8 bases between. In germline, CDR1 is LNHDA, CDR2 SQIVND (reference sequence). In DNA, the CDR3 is TGTGCCAGTAGTATATCCAGGTTCTATGGCTACACCTTC. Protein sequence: CASSISRFYGYTF. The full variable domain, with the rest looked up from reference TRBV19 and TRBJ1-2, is DGGITQSPKYLFRKEGQNVTLSCEQNLNHDAMYWYRQDPGQGLRLIYYSQIVNDFQKGDIAEGYSVSREKKESFPLTVTSAQKNPTAFYLCASSISRFYGYTFGSGTRLTVV.

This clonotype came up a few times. CDR3 residues: CASSVQGATNEKLFF. As DNA, the CDR3 is TGTGCCAGCAGTGTTCAGGGAGCAACTAATGAAAAACTGTTTTTT. The chain joins TRBV2 to TRBJ1-4; the D gene is possibly TRBD1 (5 bases). Germline values: CDR1 SNHLY, CDR2 FYNNEI. V was pared by 4 bases and J by 0 bases, with 9 bases between. This CDR3 has 15 residues.

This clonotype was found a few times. CDR3 protein: CATGQGTSVTGELFF. In nucleotides, the CDR3 is TGTGCCACGGGGCAGGGGACTAGCGTCACCGGGGAGCTGTTTTTT. The chain employs TRBV2 and TRBJ2-2, with 10 bases lining up with TRBD2. Germline V gene lookup returns CDR1 SNHLY and CDR2 FYNNEI. The CDR3 sequence is 15 residues long. The V gene end was trimmed by 10 bases and the J gene end by 4 bases; junction bases not matched to a gene: 9.

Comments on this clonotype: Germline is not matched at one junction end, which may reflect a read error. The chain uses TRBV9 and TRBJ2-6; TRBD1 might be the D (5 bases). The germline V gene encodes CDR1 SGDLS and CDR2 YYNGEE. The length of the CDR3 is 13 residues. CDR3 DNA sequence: TGTGCCAGCGAAGAGGCTGGGGCCAACGTCCTGGCTTTC. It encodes CASEEAGANVLAF.

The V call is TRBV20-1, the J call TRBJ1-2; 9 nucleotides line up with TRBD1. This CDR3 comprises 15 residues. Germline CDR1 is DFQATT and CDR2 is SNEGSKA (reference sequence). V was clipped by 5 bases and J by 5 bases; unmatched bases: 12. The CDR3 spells CSAEDRGGGSYGYTF. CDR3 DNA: TGCAGTGCTGAGGACAGGGGCGGAGGGAGTTATGGCTACACCTTC.

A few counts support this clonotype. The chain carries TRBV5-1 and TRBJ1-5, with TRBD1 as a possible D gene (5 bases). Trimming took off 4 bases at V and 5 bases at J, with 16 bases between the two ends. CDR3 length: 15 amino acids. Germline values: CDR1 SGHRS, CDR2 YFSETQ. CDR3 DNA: TGCGCCAGCAGCGTCGAGGGTCGGGGGGATCAGCCCCAGCATTTT. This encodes CASSVEGRGDQPQHF.

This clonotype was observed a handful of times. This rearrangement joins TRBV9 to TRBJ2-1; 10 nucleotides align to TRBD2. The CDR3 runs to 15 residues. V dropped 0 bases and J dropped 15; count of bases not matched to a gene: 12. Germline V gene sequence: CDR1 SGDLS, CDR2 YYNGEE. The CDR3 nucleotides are TGTGCCAGCAGCGTAGTAGATCGGAGCGGGGGGGCGTCGTTCTTC. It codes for CASSVVDRSGGASFF.

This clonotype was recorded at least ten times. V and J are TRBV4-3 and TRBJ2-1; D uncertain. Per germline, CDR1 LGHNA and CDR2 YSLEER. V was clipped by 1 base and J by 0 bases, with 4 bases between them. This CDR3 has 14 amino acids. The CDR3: CASSQGDSYNEQFF. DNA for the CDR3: TGCGCCAGCAGCCAAGGGGACTCCTACAATGAGCAGTTCTTC.

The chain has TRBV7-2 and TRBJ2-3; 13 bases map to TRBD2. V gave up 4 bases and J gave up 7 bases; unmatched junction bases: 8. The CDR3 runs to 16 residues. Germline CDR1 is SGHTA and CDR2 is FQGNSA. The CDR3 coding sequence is TGTGCCAGCAGCTCGCTACTAGCGGGAGGGCCGTATACGCAGTATTTT. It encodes CASSSLLAGGPYTQYF.

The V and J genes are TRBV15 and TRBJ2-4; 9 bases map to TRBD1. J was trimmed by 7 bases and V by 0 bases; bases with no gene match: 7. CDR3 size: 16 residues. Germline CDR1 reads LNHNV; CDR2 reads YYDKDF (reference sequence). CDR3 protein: CATSRDFDRGSNIQYF. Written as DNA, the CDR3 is TGTGCCACCAGCAGAGATTTCGACAGGGGGTCTAACATTCAGTACTTC. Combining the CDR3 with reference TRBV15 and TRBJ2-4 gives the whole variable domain DAMVIQNPRYQVTQFGKPVTLSCSQTLNHNVMYWYQQKSSQAPKLLFHYYDKDFNNEADTPDNFQSRRPNTSFCFLDIRSPGLGDTAMYLCATSRDFDRGSNIQYFGAGTRLSVL.

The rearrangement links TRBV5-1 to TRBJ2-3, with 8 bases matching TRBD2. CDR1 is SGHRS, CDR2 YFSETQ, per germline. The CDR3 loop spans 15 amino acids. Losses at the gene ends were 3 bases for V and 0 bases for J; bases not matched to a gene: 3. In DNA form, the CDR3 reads TGCGCCAGCAGCTCGGGGGGGGCAAGCACAGATACGCAGTATTTT. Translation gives CASSSGGASTDTQYF.

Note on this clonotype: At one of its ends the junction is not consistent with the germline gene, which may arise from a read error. The CDR3 here is CASSYGQTRNQPQHF. Here the CDR3 DNA reads TGTGCCAGCAGTTACGGCCAGACCCGAAATCAGCCCCAACATTTT. V is TRBV6-2 or TRBV6-3 and J is TRBJ1-5; D unresolved. Germline-derived CDR1 and CDR2 are MNHEY and SVGEGT. CDR3 length: 15 amino acids.

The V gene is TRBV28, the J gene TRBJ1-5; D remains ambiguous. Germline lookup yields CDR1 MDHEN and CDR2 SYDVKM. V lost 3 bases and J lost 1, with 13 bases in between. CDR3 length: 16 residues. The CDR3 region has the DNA TGTGCCAGCAGTTTCTTCCGTCACCAAAGCAATCAGCCCCAGCATTTT. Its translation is CASSFFRHQSNQPQHF.

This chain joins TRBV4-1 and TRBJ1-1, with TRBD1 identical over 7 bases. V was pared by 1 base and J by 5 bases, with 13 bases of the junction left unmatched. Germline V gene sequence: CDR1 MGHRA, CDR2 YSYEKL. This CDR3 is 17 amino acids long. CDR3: CASSQVGGRGRGTEAFF. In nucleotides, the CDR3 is TGCGCCAGCAGCCAAGTGGGGGGGAGGGGGCGCGGGACTGAAGCTTTCTTT.

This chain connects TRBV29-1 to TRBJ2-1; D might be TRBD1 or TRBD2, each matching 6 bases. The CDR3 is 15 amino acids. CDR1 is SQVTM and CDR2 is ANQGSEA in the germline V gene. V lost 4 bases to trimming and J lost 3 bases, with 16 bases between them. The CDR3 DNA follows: TGCAGCGTTGGACCCGGGGGCGGAAACTACAATGAGCAGTTCTTC. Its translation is CSVGPGGGNYNEQFF.

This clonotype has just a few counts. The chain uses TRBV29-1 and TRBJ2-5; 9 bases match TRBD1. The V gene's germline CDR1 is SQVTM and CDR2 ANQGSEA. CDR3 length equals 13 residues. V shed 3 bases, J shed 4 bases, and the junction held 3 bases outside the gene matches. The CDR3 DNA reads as TGCAGCGTTGACGGACAGGGGCGAGAGACCCAGTACTTC. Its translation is CSVDGQGRETQYF. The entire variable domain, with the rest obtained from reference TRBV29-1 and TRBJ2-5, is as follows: SAVISQKPSRDICQRGTSLTIQCQVDSQVTMMFWYRQQPGQSLTLIATANQGSEATYESGFVIDKFPISRPNLTFSTLTVSNMSPEDSSIYLCSVDGQGRETQYFGPGTRLLVL.

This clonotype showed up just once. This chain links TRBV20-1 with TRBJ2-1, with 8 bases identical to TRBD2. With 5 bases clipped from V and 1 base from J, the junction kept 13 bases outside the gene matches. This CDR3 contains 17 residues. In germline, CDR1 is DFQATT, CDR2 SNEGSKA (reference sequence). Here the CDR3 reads CSASGTRGFISYNEQFF. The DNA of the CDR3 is TGCAGTGCTTCCGGGACTAGGGGGTTTATTTCCTACAATGAGCAGTTCTTC.

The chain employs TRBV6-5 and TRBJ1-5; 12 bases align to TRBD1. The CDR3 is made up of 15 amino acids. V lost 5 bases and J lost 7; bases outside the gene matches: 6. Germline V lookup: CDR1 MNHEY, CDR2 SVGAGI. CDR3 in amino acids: CASSQVGTGGQPQHF. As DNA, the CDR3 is TGTGCCAGCAGTCAGGTGGGGACAGGGGGCCAGCCCCAGCATTTT.

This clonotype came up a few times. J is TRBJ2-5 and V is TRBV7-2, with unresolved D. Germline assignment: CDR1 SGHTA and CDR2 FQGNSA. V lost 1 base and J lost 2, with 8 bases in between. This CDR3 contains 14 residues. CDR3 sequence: CASSLEVGQETQYF. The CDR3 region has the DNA TGTGCCAGCAGCTTAGAAGTCGGGCAAGAGACCCAGTACTTC.